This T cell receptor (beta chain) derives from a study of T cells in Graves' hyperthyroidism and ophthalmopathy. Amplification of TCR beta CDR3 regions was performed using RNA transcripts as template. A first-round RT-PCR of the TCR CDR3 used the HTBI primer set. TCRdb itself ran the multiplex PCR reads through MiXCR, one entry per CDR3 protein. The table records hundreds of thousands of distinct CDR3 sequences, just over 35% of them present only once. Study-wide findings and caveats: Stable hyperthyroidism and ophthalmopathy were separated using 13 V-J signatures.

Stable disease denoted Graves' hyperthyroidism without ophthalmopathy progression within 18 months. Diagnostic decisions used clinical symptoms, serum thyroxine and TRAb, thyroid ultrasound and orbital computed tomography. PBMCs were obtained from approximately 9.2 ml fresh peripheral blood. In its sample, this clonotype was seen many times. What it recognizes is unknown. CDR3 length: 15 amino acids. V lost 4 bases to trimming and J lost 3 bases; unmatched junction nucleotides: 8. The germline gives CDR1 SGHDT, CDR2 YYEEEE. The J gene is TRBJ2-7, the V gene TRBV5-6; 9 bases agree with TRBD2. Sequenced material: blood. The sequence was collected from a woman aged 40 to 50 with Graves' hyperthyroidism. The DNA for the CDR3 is TGTGCCAGCAGCCCTGGACTAGCGCGTATCTACGAGCAGTACTTC. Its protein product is CASSPGLARIYEQYF.